This T cell receptor beta chain comes out of a study of T cell clones after liver transplantation. In the study overall: TCRbeta sequencing after a pre-transplant mixed lymphocyte reaction identified graft-donor-reactive clones, later tracked in post-transplant blood. Broader study findings: Graft donor-reactive T cells possibly entered the graft instead of undergoing deletion.

This clone has just one count. No antigen is known for it. Thawed unstimulated PBMCs were FACS-sorted by CD3, CD4 and CD8 into two populations. This table comes from immunoSEQ multiplex PCR, and its TCRdb copy is limited to in-frame clones, with some not included. The sample lists nearly 55,000 clones, about 81% occurring once. Germline loops: CDR1 SEHNR, CDR2 FQNEAQ (reference sequence). Trimming took 3 bases from V and 0 from J, leaving 11 bases between them. This CDR3 comprises 16 residues. V and J are TRBV7-9 and TRBJ1-4; no reliable D call. This TCR was sampled from a human donor who received a liver transplant. This material consisted of CD4+ T cells from blood, taken before liver transplant. For the CDR3, the DNA is TGTGCCAGCAGCTTGGGCAGGAGTGCAACTAATGAAAAACTGTTTTTT. Its translation: CASSLGRSATNEKLFF.